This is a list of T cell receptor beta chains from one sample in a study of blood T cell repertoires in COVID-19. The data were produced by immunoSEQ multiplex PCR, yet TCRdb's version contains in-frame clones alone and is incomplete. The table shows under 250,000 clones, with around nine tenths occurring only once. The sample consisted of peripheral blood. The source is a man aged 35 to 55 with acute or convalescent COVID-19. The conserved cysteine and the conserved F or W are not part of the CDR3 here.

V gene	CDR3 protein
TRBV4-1	ASSPLDSPNGYT
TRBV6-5	ASSPGFFSGEKLF
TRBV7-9	ASSSSGHRRAF
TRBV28	ASSPEGGQNTEAF
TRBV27	ATARQGADQPQH
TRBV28	ASSTRQGAETQY
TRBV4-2	ASSQDPGLAETQY
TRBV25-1	ASSEQGEVYT
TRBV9	ASSERLAADTQY
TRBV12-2	ASRLVDRVLYGYT
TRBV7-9	ASSPGQGQVEQY
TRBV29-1	SVDGRGEKLF
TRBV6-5	ASRPEHYSGNTIY
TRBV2	ASISPPETSGNTIY
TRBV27	ASSPWTSGRNEQF
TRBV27	ASTPLGPQGNTEAF
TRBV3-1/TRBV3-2	ASSQGGQPQY
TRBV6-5	ASSRSRSNQPQH
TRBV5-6	ASSLTNRAGEQY
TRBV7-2	ASSATGMNTEAF
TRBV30	AWSKLGQGGGTQY
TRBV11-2	ASRDRGSRGRYT
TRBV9	ASSVDAGTPYEQY
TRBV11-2	ASSLGGDRVLKGYT
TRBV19	ASSYFERGNYGYT
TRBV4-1	ASSQGWGLSTYEQY
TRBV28	ASRGSNTGELF
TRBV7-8	ASSLVPDRASYEQY
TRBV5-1	ASSPGTSGNEQF
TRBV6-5	ASRQTGGHSYEQY
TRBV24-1	ATSAGTDTEAF
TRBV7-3	ASSPGQGAYGYT
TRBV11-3	ASSLETLGTQY
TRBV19	ASSVSGLHSYEQY
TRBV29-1	SVDSGSGTDTQY